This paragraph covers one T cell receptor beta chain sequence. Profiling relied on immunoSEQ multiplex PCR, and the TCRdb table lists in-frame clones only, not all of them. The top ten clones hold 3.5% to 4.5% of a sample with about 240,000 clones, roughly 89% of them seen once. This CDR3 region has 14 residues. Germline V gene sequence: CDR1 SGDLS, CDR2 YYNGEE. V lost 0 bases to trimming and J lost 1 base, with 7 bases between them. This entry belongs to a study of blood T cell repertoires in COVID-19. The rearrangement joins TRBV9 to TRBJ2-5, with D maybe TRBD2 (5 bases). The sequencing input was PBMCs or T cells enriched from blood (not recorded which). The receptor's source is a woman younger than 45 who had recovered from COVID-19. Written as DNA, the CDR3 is TGTGCCAGCAGCGTAGACGGGGTCCAAGAGACCCAGTACTTC. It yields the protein CASSVDGVQETQYF.